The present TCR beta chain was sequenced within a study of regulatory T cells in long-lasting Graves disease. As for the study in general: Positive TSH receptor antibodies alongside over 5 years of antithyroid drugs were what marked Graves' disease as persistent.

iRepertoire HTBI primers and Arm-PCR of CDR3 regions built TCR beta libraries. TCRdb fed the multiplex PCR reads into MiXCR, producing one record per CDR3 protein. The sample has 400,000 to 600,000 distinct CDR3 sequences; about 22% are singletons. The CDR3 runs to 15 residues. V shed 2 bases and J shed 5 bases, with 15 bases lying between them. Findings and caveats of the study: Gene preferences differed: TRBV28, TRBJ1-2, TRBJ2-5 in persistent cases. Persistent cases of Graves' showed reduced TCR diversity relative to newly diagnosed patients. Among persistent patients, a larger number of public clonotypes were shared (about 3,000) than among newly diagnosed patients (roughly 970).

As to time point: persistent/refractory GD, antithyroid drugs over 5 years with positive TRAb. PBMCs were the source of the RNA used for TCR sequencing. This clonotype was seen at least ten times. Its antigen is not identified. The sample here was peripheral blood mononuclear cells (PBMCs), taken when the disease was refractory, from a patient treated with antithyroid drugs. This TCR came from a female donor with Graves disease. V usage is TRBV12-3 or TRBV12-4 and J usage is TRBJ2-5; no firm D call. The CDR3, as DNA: TGTGCCAGCAGTTTATCTCAGACTTTCGGGGAGACCCAGTACTTC. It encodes CASSLSQTFGETQYF.